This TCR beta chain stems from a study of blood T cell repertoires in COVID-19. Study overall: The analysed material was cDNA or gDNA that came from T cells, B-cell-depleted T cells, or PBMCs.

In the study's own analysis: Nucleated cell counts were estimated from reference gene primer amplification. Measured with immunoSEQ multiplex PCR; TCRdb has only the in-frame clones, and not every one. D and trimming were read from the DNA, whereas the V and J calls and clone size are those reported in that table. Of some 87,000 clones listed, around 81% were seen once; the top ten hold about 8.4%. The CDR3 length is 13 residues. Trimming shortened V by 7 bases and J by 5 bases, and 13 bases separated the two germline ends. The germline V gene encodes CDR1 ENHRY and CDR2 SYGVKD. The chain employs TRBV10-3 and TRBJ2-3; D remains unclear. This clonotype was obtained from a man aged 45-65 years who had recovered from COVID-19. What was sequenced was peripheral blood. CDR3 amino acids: CAIKNPAGDTQYF. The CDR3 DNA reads TGTGCCATCAAAAATCCTGCCGGAGATACGCAGTATTTT.